This T cell receptor beta chain was recovered during a study of shared clonotypes between healthy human individuals. General observations from the study: There were few donors, and this limited the genetic and exposure-history diversity represented. A generally larger estimated richness was seen in naive subsets than in memory subsets.

The method was immunoSEQ multiplex PCR; TCRdb's version includes in-frame clones alone and lacks a portion of them. The profile covers some 2.4 million clones, with 90% to 95% appearing a single time and about 0.38% taken by the ten largest. J gave up 3 bases and V 11 bases, and 12 bases lay outside the gene matches. The germline V gene has CDR1 SGHVS and CDR2 FNYEAQ. This CDR3 spans 15 amino acids. There were only Caucasian adults among the donors, and all lived in Nashville, Tennessee. Both subsets, CD45RA+ naive and CD45RA-negative memory, were split from the CD4+ cells. As regards this clone: Its specificity is unknown.

The specimen sequenced was naive CD4+ T cells from PBMCs. The subset: CD45RA+ positively selected. The receptor was isolated from a man aged 18 to 30 in good health. Some clones in this sample may be carry-over from other donors' samples. The V and J genes are TRBV7-6 and TRBJ2-2; TRBD1 matches at 7 bases. The CDR3 DNA follows: TGTGCCTCAGCTCCCAACAGGGGATACACCGGGGAGCTGTTTTTT. This codes for CASAPNRGYTGELFF.